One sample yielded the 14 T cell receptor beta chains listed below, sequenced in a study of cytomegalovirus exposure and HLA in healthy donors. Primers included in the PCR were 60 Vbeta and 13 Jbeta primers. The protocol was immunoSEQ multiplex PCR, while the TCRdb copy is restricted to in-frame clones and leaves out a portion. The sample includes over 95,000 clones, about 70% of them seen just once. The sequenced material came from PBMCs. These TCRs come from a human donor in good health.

Written as DNA, the CDR3 is TGTGCCAGCAGCTCCGCCGATGGGGACAGGGGTACTGAAGCTTTCTTT. This gives the protein CASSSADGDRGTEAFF. V and J are TRBV11-3 and TRBJ1-1; 10 bases are shared with TRBD1. Per the germline V gene, CDR1 is SGHNT and CDR2 is YENEEA. The CDR3 loop spans 16 amino acids. After removal of 4 bases from V and 5 bases from J, the junction contained 10 bases not matched to a gene.

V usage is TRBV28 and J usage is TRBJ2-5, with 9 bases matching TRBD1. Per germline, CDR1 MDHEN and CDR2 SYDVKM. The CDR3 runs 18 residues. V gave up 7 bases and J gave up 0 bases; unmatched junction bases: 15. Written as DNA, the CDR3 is TGTGCCAGCATCTGGGACAGGGACCTTGACTTTTACCAAGAGACCCAGTACTTC. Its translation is CASIWDRDLDFYQETQYF.

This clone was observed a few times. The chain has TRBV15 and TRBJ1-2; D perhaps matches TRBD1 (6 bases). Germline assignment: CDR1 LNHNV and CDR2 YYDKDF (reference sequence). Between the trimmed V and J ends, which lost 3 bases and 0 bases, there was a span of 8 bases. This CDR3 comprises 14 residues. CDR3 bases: TGTGCCACCAGCAGGGACAGATCTAACTATGGCTACACCTTC. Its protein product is CATSRDRSNYGYTF.

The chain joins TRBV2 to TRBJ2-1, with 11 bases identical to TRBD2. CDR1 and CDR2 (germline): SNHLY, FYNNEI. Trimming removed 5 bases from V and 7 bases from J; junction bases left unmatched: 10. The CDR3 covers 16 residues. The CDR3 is CASSTPTSGVLNEQFF. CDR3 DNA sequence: TGTGCCAGCAGTACCCCGACTAGCGGGGTTTTGAATGAGCAGTTCTTC.

CDR3 sequence: CSAWARLEQYF. The CDR3 DNA is TGCAGTGCTTGGGCCCGGCTTGAGCAGTACTTC. The rearrangement links TRBV20-1 to TRBJ2-7; D remains unclear. Per germline, CDR1 DFQATT and CDR2 SNEGSKA (reference sequence). The CDR3 has 11 residues. Trimming pared 5 bases from V and 7 bases from J, leaving 12 bases between.

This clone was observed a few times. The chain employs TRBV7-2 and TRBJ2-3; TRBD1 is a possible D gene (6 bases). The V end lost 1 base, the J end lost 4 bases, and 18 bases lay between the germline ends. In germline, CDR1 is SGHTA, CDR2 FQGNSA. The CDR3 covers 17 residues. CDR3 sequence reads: CASSLGVIGQLADTQYF. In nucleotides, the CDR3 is TGTGCCAGCAGCTTAGGGGTCATCGGACAGTTGGCAGATACGCAGTATTTT.

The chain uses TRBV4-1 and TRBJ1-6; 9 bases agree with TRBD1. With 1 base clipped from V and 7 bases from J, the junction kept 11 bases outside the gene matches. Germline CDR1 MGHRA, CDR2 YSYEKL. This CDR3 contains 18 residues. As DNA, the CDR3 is TGCGCCAGCAGCCAAGGGAGGACTACAGGGGGCATGAATTCACCCCTCCACTTT. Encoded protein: CASSQGRTTGGMNSPLHF.

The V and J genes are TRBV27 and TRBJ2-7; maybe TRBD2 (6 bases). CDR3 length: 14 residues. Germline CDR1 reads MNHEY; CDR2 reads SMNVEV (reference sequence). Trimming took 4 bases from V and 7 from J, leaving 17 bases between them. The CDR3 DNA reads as TGTGCCAGCAGTTCGAGGGGACTTGGGGAAGAGCAGTACTTC. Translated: CASSSRGLGEEQYF.

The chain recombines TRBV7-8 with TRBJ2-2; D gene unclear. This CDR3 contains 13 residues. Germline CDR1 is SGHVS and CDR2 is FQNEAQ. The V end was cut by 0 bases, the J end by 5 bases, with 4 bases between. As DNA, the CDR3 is TGTGCCAGCAGCTTAGCGGAGACCGGGGAGCTGTTTTTT. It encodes CASSLAETGELFF.

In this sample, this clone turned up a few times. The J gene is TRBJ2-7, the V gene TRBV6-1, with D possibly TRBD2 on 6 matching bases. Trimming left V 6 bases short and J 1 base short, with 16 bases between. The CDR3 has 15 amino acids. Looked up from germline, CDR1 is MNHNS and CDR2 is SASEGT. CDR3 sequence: CASSRFLGGSYEQYF. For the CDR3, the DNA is TGTGCCAGCAGCCGCTTCTTGGGGGGATCCTACGAGCAGTACTTC.

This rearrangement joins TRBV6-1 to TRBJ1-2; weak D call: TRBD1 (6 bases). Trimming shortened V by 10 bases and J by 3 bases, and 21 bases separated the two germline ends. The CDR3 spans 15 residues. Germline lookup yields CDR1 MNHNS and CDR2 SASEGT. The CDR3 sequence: CATYPGEGGYYGYTF. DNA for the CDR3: TGTGCCACCTACCCAGGGGAAGGGGGATACTATGGCTACACCTTC.

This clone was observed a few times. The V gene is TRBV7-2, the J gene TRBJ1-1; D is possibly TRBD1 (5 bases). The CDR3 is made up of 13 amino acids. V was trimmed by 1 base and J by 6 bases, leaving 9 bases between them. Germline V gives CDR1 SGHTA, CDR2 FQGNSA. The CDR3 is CASSLVGVPEAFF. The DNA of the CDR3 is TGTGCCAGCAGCTTAGTAGGGGTTCCTGAAGCTTTCTTT.

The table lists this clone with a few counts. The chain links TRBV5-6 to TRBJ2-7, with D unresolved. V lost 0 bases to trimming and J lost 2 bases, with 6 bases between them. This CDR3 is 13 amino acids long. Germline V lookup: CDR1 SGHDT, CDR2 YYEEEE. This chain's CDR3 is CASSLVQTYEQYF. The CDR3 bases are TGTGCCAGCAGCTTGGTCCAGACCTACGAGCAGTACTTC.

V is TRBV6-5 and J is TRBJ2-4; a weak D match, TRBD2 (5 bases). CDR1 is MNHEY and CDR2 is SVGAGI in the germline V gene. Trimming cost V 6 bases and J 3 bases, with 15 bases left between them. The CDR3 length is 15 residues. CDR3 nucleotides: TGTGCCAGCAGGACTATGGCAAAAGGCAAAAACATTCAGTACTTC. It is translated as CASRTMAKGKNIQYF.